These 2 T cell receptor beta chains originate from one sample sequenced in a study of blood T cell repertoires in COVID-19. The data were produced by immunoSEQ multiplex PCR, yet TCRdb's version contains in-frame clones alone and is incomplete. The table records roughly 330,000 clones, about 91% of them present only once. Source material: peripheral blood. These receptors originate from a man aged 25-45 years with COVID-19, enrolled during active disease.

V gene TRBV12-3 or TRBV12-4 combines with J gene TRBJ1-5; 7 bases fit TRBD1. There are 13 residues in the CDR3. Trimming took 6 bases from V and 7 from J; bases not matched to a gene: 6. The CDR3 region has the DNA TGTGCCAGCAGCAACAGGGGCGGGCAGCCCCAGCATTTT. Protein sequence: CASSNRGGQPQHF.

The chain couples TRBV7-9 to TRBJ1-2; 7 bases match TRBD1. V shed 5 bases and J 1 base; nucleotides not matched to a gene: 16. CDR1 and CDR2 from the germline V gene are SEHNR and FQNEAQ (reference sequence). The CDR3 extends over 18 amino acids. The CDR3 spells CASSPTRTGRALNYGYTF. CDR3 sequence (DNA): TGTGCCAGCAGCCCCACCCGGACAGGCCGGGCGCTTAACTATGGCTACACCTTC.